The 9 T cell receptor beta chains in this list originate from one sample, sequenced in a study of cytomegalovirus exposure and HLA in healthy donors (dated by TCRdb to about 2017). Libraries were built with the immunoSEQ multiplex PCR assay. For the multiplex PCR, a mixture combining 60 forward primers for TCR Vbeta segments and 13 reverse primers for TCR Jbeta segments was used. TCRdb mirrors the immuneACCESS table, restricted to in-frame sequences. Some clones are absent from its copies; in checked studies, under half trace to an unresolved V gene, and the reason for the others is unknown. This sample comprises roughly 150,000 clones, around 85% of them detected only once. Over 2% of the sample lies in the top ten. The source material was PBMCs. The receptors derive from a male donor in good health and CMV-seronegative.

The chain recombines TRBV5-1 with TRBJ2-1; TRBD1 matches 8 bases. Germline CDR1 is SGHRS and CDR2 is YFSETQ. V lost 4 bases to trimming and J lost 7 bases; unmatched junction nucleotides: 7. This CDR3 spans 14 amino acids. CDR3 nucleotides: TGCGCCAGCAGCAAGCAGACAGGGGTAAATGAGCAGTTCTTC. As protein: CASSKQTGVNEQFF.

The chain recombines TRBV21-1 with TRBJ1-3; whether TRBD1, the table's D call, matches the DNA was not checked. TRBV21-1 is an annotated pseudogene. The CDR3 extends over 19 amino acids. The CDR3 nucleotides read TGTGCCAGCAACCAAATGATAGGACAGAAGAAGAGCTCTGGAAACACCATATATTTT. This gives the protein CASNQMIGQKKSSGNTIYF.

Concerning this clone: Other DNA sequences in this specimen translate into the identical CDR3. The CDR3: CASSLFPGQGSEQYF. CDR3 coding DNA: TGTGCCAGCAGTTTATTCCCGGGACAGGGCTCCGAGCAGTACTTC. This chain connects TRBV7-2 to TRBJ2-7, with TRBD1 matching 9 bases. Losses at the gene ends were 6 bases for V and 6 bases for J; bases not matched to a gene: 12. The germline CDR1 and CDR2 sequences are SGHTA and FQGNSA. CDR3 length equals 15 residues.

The V and J genes are TRBV5-6 and TRBJ1-2; 9 bases are a match to TRBD1. The J segment lost 4 bases and the V segment lost 4 bases, leaving 5 bases of the junction unmatched. The CDR3 totals 14 residues. Germline V gene sequence: CDR1 SGHDT, CDR2 YYEEEE. The CDR3 spells CASSPTGGGYGYTF. CDR3 coding DNA: TGTGCCAGCAGCCCGACAGGGGGGGGCTATGGCTACACCTTC.

The genes are TRBV10-3 and TRBJ1-1; 9 positions match TRBD1. CDR1 and CDR2 from the germline V gene are ENHRY and SYGVKD. The ends lost 10 bases at V and 3 bases at J; junction bases unmatched: 6. The CDR3 covers 13 residues. The CDR3 here is CASNRGRDTEAFF. The CDR3 DNA reads as TGTGCCAGCAACAGGGGGCGCGACACTGAAGCTTTCTTT.

The rearrangement links TRBV27 to TRBJ2-7; the match to TRBD1 covers 10 bases. Trimming took 4 bases from V and 6 from J; bases not matched to a gene: 3. Germline V CDR1 and CDR2: MNHEY, SMNVEV (reference sequence). The CDR3 covers 13 residues. CDR3 protein: CASSSDRGSEQYF. The CDR3 DNA is TGTGCCAGCAGTTCGGACAGGGGGTCCGAGCAGTACTTC.

J is TRBJ2-5 and V is TRBV5-1; 7 bases fit TRBD1. The V segment lost 0 bases and the J segment 5 bases; nucleotides outside the gene matches: 4. There are 14 residues in the CDR3. Germline CDR1 reads SGHRS; CDR2 reads YFSETQ. CDR3 DNA: TGCGCCAGCAGCTTGGAGGGGGCCCCGGAGACCCAGTACTTC. It yields the protein CASSLEGAPETQYF. Full variable domain (rest looked up from reference TRBV5-1 and TRBJ2-5): KAGVTQTPRYLIKTRGQQVTLSCSPISGHRSVSWYQQTPGQGLQFLFEYFSETQRNKGNFPGRFSGRQFSNSRSEMNVSTLELGDSALYLCASSLEGAPETQYFGPGTRLLVL.

The V call is TRBV5-4, the J call TRBJ1-1; D not certain. Germline CDR1 and CDR2: SGHNT and YYREEE (reference sequence). Between the trimmed V and J ends, which lost 2 bases and 3 bases, there was a span of 11 bases. The CDR3 has 14 amino acids. CDR3 DNA: TGTGCCAGCAGCTTAGACCCGGGAGACACTGAAGCTTTCTTT. This translates into CASSLDPGDTEAFF.

The genes are TRBV6-1 and TRBJ2-3; the match to TRBD2 covers 7 bases. The V and J ends lost 8 bases and 7 bases, in that order; junction bases with no gene match: 12. Germline assignment: CDR1 MNHNS and CDR2 SASEGT. The CDR3 has 14 amino acids. Here the CDR3 reads CASAGTVRGYTQYF. In DNA, the CDR3 is TGTGCCAGCGCCGGGACGGTGCGGGGGTATACGCAGTATTTT.